What follows describes a single TCR beta chain. Its antigen is currently unknown. The data originate from a study of tumor and adjacent non-tumor tissue in lung cancer. Study-level background: Patients comprised 12 adenocarcinoma, a couple of squamous cell carcinoma and 1 small cell lung cancer. Findings and limits, study-wide: Significantly higher TCR diversity was found in tumor than normal lung. Higher tumor TCR diversity was associated with shorter survival.

RNA was extracted from bulk tissue without any cell sorting. This CDR3 contains 16 residues. V lost 1 base, J lost 15 bases, and 24 bases lay in between. Germline loops: CDR1 LGHNA, CDR2 YNFKEQ. TCRbeta libraries were built with three rounds of nested PCR, modified from ARM-PCR. MiXCR was run by TCRdb on the multiplex PCR reads, yielding one entry per CDR3 protein. The table includes around 120,000 distinct CDR3 sequences, approximately 66% detected once. This sequence joins TRBV4-2 and TRBJ2-2, with D perhaps TRBD1 or TRBD2 (5 bases each). Sample: lung tumor tissue. The sequence derives from a man younger than 40 with non-small cell lung cancer. CDR3 in amino acids: CASSQVESRVDGELFF. CDR3 in DNA: TGTGCCAGCAGCCAAGTGGAAAGCAGGGTAGACGGGGAATTGTTTTTT.